The 20 T cell receptor beta chains listed next were all sequenced from one sample in a study of T cells in women clearing cervical HPV infection. Generated by immunoSEQ multiplex PCR, the TCRdb table keeps only in-frame clones and is missing some. The table counts roughly 22,000 clones; approximately 12% lies in the top ten. Specimen: blood buffy coat. The receptors were sampled from a woman between 18 and 75 years old with a cervical HPV16 infection that either progressed to CIN3+ or cleared (not recorded which).

Of note for this clone: The CDR3 extends 3 residues past the end of the read, so its final part is completed from the germline J gene. The chain has TRBV12-3 or TRBV12-4 and TRBJ2-7; possibly TRBD1 for D (6 bases). The ends were cut back, 2 bases at V and 1 base at J, with 12 bases in the middle. The CDR3 runs 15 residues. The CDR3 DNA, read in part, is TGTGCCAGCAGTTTAATCACAGGGCAATCCTACGAG. Its protein is CASSLITGQSYE. The whole CDR3 is CASSLITGQSYEQYF.

Comment on this clone: The read falls 3 residues short of the CDR3 end, and the missing part is taken from the germline J gene. The chain recombines TRBV5-1 with TRBJ2-1; TRBD1 agrees at 7 bases. The J segment lost 7 bases and the V segment lost 4 bases, leaving 8 bases of the junction unmatched. The CDR3 is made up of 14 amino acids. Germline values: CDR1 SGHRS, CDR2 YFSETQ. CDR3 DNA (partial): TGCGCCAGCAGCACATCACAGGGGCGGAATGAG. Its translation is CASSTSQGRNE. The entire CDR3 sequence reads CASSTSQGRNEQFF.

With regard to this clone: The read halts 3 residues ahead of the CDR3 end, with the missing end drawn from the germline J gene. This chain connects TRBV20-1 to TRBJ1-5, with 7 bases matching TRBD1. Unmatched junction bases numbered 13, after V lost 6 bases and J lost 2 bases. Germline lookup yields CDR1 DFQATT and CDR2 SNEGSKA (reference sequence). The CDR3 has 16 residues. CDR3 DNA (partial): TGCAGTGCCGGAATGGCAGGGGGTGGGGGCAATCAGCCC. It encodes CSAGMAGGGGNQP. The full CDR3 sequence reads CSAGMAGGGGNQPQHF.

A word on this clone: The read ends 3 residues before the CDR3 terminus; that terminus is restored from the germline J gene. The chain couples TRBV28 to TRBJ2-7; 9 bases agree with TRBD1. CDR3 size: 14 residues. V was pared by 8 bases and J by 1 base, with 6 bases of the junction left unmatched. Germline values: CDR1 MDHEN, CDR2 SYDVKM. Partial CDR3 DNA: TGTGCCAGCTGGACAGGGGCGACTTCCTACGAG. It is translated as CASWTGATSYE. The whole CDR3 sequence is CASWTGATSYEQYF.

Notes on this clone: Read data end 3 residues before the CDR3 end; the end is taken from the germline J gene. The chain carries TRBV2 and TRBJ2-7; no firm D call. Per the germline V gene, CDR1 is SNHLY and CDR2 is FYNNEI. With 5 bases removed from V and 4 bases from J, the gap between germline ends came to 18 bases. CDR3 length: 15 residues. The chain's CDR3 is CASSPLDTRVYEQYF. The CDR3 DNA, read in part, is TGTGCCAGCAGTCCTCTTGACACTCGAGTGTACGAG. Supplemented by reference TRBV2 and TRBJ2-7, the full variable domain reads EPEVTQTPSHQVTQMGQEVILRCVPISNHLYFYWYRQILGQKVEFLVSFYNNEISEKSEIFDDQFSVERPDGSNFTLKIRSTKLEDSAMYFCASSPLDTRVYEQYFGPGTRLTVT.

Worth noting for this clone: The missing CDR3 end, 3 residues past where the read stops, is filled in from the germline J gene. This chain joins TRBV4-1 and TRBJ2-7; the match to TRBD1 covers 11 bases. With V trimmed by 5 bases and J by 2 bases, 5 bases remained unmatched. The CDR3 loop spans 15 amino acids. Germline loops: CDR1 MGHRA, CDR2 YSYEKL. The CDR3 bases that were read are TGCGCCAGCAGCAAAGGACAGGGGGCGACCTACGAG. This translates into CASSKGQGATYE. The CDR3 reads in full as CASSKGQGATYEQYF.

Notes on this clone: Coverage ceases 3 residues before the CDR3 finishes, and the germline J gene fills in the end. The genes are TRBV6-1 and TRBJ1-1; no clear D gene. V was trimmed by 2 bases and J by 2 bases, leaving 9 bases between them. The CDR3 runs to 14 residues. Germline CDR1 and CDR2: MNHNS and SASEGT. Here the CDR3 reads CASSELNPNTEAFF. CDR3 bases read: TGTGCCAGCAGTGAACTAAACCCCAACACTGAA.

As to this clone: The read ends 3 residues early relative to the CDR3; the germline J gene fills the gap. The J gene is TRBJ2-7, the V gene TRBV20-1; 8 nucleotides line up with TRBD1. Germline V gene data show CDR1 as DFQATT and CDR2 as SNEGSKA (reference sequence). V gave up 1 base and J gave up 5 bases; unmatched junction bases: 13. This CDR3 has 16 residues. The CDR3 DNA, read in part, is TGCAGTGCTAGAGGTTCGGTACAGGGGGTTGTGGACGAG. Amino acids: CSARGSVQGVVDE. The entire CDR3 reads CSARGSVQGVVDEQYF.

On this clone itself: The CDR3 end falls 3 residues outside the read, so it is completed with the germline J gene. The chain joins TRBV7-9 to TRBJ2-3; TRBD1 might be the D (6 bases). The V gene's germline CDR1 is SEHNR and CDR2 FQNEAQ (reference sequence). This CDR3 contains 14 residues. The CDR3 sequence: CASTRKDSKETQYF. The sequenced CDR3 bases are TGTGCCAGCACCCGAAAGGACAGTAAAGAGACG.

Worth noting for this clone: Sequencing ends 3 residues short of the CDR3 end; the germline J gene provides the rest. The chain recombines TRBV20-1 with TRBJ1-4; D is possibly TRBD1 (5 bases). CDR1 and CDR2 (germline): DFQATT, SNEGSKA (reference sequence). V was clipped by 6 bases and J by 0 bases, with 17 bases between them. The CDR3 contains 16 residues. The CDR3 loop is CSAQYTGKPTNEKLFF. Incomplete CDR3 DNA: TGCAGTGCCCAATATACAGGAAAACCAACTAATGAAAAA.

On this clone: The sequenced fragment ends 3 residues before the CDR3 boundary, so the rest is inferred from the germline J gene. This chain uses TRBV5-1 with TRBJ2-1; the D gene is possibly TRBD1 (6 bases). Germline-derived CDR1 and CDR2 are SGHRS and YFSETQ. Trimming removed 6 bases from V and 4 bases from J, with 20 bases in between. The CDR3 length is 16 residues. The chain's CDR3 is CASTPDREGVYNEQFF. The DNA read from the CDR3 is TGCGCCAGCACGCCCGACCGAGAGGGGGTATACAATGAG. Supplemented by reference TRBV5-1 and TRBJ2-1, the full variable domain reads KAGVTQTPRYLIKTRGQQVTLSCSPISGHRSVSWYQQTPGQGLQFLFEYFSETQRNKGNFPGRFSGRQFSNSRSEMNVSTLELGDSALYLCASTPDREGVYNEQFFGPGTRLTVL.

On this clone: Read data end 3 residues before the CDR3 end; the end is taken from the germline J gene. V and J are TRBV10-2 and TRBJ2-4; weak D call: TRBD2 (6 bases). Germline CDR1 and CDR2: WSHSY and SAAADI. The CDR3 has 13 residues. The CDR3 DNA, read in part, is TGCGCCAGCAACCCGGAAGGCCGGGGGATT. It yields the protein CASNPEGRGI. From start to end, the CDR3 is CASNPEGRGIQYF.

Concerning this clone itself: The sequence runs out 3 residues before the end of the CDR3; the remainder is reconstructed from the germline J gene. J is TRBJ2-3 and V is TRBV6-1; 12 bases line up with TRBD2. Germline CDR1 MNHNS, CDR2 SASEGT. The CDR3 sequence is 15 residues long. The CDR3 here is CASSVLAGGVETQYF. The DNA read from the CDR3 is TGTGCCAGCAGTGTCCTAGCGGGGGGGGTCGAGACG.

A remark on this clone: The read comes to an end 3 residues before the CDR3 does, leaving the germline J gene to fill in the end. The chain recombines TRBV7-9 with TRBJ1-4; 8 bases align to TRBD1. This CDR3 is built from 14 residues. Germline trimming cut 5 bases from V and 8 bases from J; bases unmatched to any gene: 7. Germline V gene sequence: CDR1 SEHNR, CDR2 FQNEAQ (reference sequence). The DNA read from the CDR3 is TGTGCCAGCAGCCCGGACAGGGCCCCCGAAAAA. This encodes CASSPDRAPEK. The complete CDR3 protein is CASSPDRAPEKLFF.

Comments on this clone: From the germline J gene comes the end of the CDR3, since the read stops 3 residues before it. The V gene is TRBV12-5, the J gene TRBJ1-1; D is possibly TRBD1 (6 bases). Germline loops: CDR1 LGHNT, CDR2 FRNRAP. Trimming left V 7 bases short and J 3 bases short, with 12 bases between. This CDR3 has 13 amino acids. The sequenced part of the CDR3 DNA is TGTGCTAGTGCAGTGGGGGGGCACACTGAA. Protein sequence: CASAVGGHTE. The entire CDR3 reads CASAVGGHTEAFF.

As for this clone: Read data end 3 residues before the CDR3 end; the end is taken from the germline J gene. This sample also contains other DNA sequences that code for the same CDR3. The chain has TRBV20-1 and TRBJ1-2, with D possibly being TRBD1 (6 bases). This CDR3 is 13 amino acids long. In germline, CDR1 is DFQATT, CDR2 SNEGSKA (reference sequence). CDR3 DNA, as far as it was read: TGCAGTGCTCAGGACAGCCCCGCGGCTGGT. Amino acid sequence: CSAQDSPAAG. The whole CDR3 is CSAQDSPAAGYTF.

On this clone: The CDR3 end falls 3 residues outside the read, so it is completed with the germline J gene. The chain links TRBV2 to TRBJ1-2; 10 positions agree with TRBD1. V was clipped by 3 bases and J by 5 bases; unmatched bases: 3. The CDR3 covers 14 residues. Germline loops: CDR1 SNHLY, CDR2 FYNNEI. The CDR3 DNA, read in part, is TGTGCCAGCAGTGAGGGACAGGGGTTTTATGGC. It codes for CASSEGQGFYG. In full, the CDR3 is CASSEGQGFYGYTF.

In regard to this clone: The observed sequence ends 3 residues before the CDR3 terminus, with the missing tail filled in from the germline J gene. V is TRBV6-2 or TRBV6-3 and J is TRBJ2-2; 7 bases are a match to TRBD1. Trimming took 6 bases from V and 6 from J; bases not matched to a gene: 7. CDR3 length: 14 amino acids. Germline V lookup: CDR1 MNHEY, CDR2 SVGEGT. The CDR3 reads CASRESGQAGELFF. The sequenced CDR3 bases are TGTGCCAGCAGAGAATCCGGACAGGCCGGGGAG.

Considering frequency, this clone is medium-sized (0.01 to 0.1%). The read finishes 3 residues shy of the CDR3 end, and the germline J gene is used to complete it. V usage is TRBV2 and J usage is TRBJ2-3; 12 nucleotides agree with TRBD1. CDR3 length equals 19 residues. J gave up 1 base and V 6 bases, and 14 bases lay outside the gene matches. In germline, CDR1 is SNHLY, CDR2 FYNNEI. The CDR3 DNA, read in part, is TGTGCCAGCAGGAAATTCCCGGGACAGGGGGCAAGGGGCACAGATACG. Protein: CASRKFPGQGARGTDT. The complete CDR3 sequence is CASRKFPGQGARGTDTQYF.

With respect to this clone: The read stops 3 residues short of the end of the CDR3; the missing end is completed from the germline J gene. The rearrangement joins TRBV10-3 to TRBJ1-2, with D possibly being TRBD1 (5 bases). The CDR3 contains 13 residues. The germline CDR1 and CDR2 sequences are ENHRY and SYGVKD. The V gene lost 8 bases and the J gene lost 6 bases, with 16 bases spanning the gap. The sequenced CDR3 bases are TGTGCCATCTCGGGTTTTCGGGGGGATGGC. Its protein product is CAISGFRGDG. The CDR3 as a whole reads CAISGFRGDGYTF.